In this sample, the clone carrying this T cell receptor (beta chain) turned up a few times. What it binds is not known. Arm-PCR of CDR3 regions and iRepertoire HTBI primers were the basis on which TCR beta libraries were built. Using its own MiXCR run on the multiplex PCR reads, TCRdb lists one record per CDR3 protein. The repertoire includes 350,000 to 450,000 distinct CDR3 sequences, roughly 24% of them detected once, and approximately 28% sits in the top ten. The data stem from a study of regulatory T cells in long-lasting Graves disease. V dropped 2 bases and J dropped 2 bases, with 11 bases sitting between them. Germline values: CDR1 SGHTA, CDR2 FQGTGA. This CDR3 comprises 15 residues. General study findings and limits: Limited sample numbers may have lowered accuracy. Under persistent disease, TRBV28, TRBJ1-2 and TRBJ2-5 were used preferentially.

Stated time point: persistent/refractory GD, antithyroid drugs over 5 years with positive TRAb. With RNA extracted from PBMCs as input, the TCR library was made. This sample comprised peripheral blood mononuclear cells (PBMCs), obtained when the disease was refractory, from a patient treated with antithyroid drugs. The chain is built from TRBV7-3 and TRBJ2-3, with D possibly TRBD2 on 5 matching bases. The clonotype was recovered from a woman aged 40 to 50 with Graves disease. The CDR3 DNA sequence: TGTGCCAGCAGCTTAGTTGTGGGAGCCACAGATACGCAGTATTTT. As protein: CASSLVVGATDTQYF.